Below are 4 T cell receptor beta chains sequenced from a single sample in a study of cytomegalovirus exposure and HLA in healthy donors (TCRdb year 2017). The receptor library was made with the immunoSEQ multiplex PCR assay. TCRdb mirrors the immuneACCESS table, restricted to in-frame sequences. Some clones are absent from its copies; in checked studies, under half trace to an unresolved V gene, and the reason for the others is unknown. The table for this sample lists 120,000 or so clones; roughly 90% of them were counted only once. About 2% of the sample belongs to the ten largest clones. The source material was PBMCs. These receptors all come from a woman between 18 and 29 years old in good health and CMV-seronegative.

This clone has only a few counts. The chain employs TRBV10-3 and TRBJ2-7; possible D gene TRBD2, 6 bases. This CDR3 contains 15 residues. From germline, CDR1 is ENHRY and CDR2 SYGVKD. Trimming removed 5 bases at V and 2 bases at J, with 16 bases between. Written as DNA, the CDR3 is TGTGCCATCAGTCTGGGGGACTCTTACACCTACGAGCAGTACTTC. It encodes CAISLGDSYTYEQYF.

The chain uses TRBV6-5 and TRBJ2-1, with D possibly matching TRBD1 (6 bases). CDR1 is MNHEY, CDR2 SVGAGI, per germline. This CDR3 comprises 15 residues. V lost 5 bases, J lost 3 bases, and 14 bases lay in between. DNA of the CDR3: TGTGCCAGCAGTCCAGGGGTCGACATCTACAATGAGCAGTTCTTC. It translates to CASSPGVDIYNEQFF.

The chain joins TRBV28 to TRBJ2-1; TRBD1 is a possible D gene (6 bases). The V gene lost 6 bases and the J gene lost 0 bases, with 12 bases spanning the gap. The CDR3 runs to 15 residues. Germline values: CDR1 MDHEN, CDR2 SYDVKM. The CDR3 loop reads CASRPQGSSYNEQFF. CDR3 nucleotides: TGTGCCAGCAGGCCCCAGGGGAGCTCCTACAATGAGCAGTTCTTC.

This chain uses TRBV6-6 with TRBJ1-2; D is unclear. Trimming pared 4 bases from V and 3 bases from J, leaving 12 bases between. CDR3 length equals 14 residues. The germline V gene has CDR1 MNHNY and CDR2 SVGAGI (reference sequence). The CDR3 nucleotides read TGTGCCAGCAGTTTGAATGAGGTCGACTATGGCTACACCTTC. This sequence encodes CASSLNEVDYGYTF.